This T cell receptor (beta chain) came from a study of T cell responses to AZD1222 COVID-19 vaccine. The CDR3 contains 13 residues. From germline, CDR1 is KGHSH and CDR2 LQKENI. With 4 bases clipped from V and 1 base from J, the junction kept 0 bases outside the gene matches. Only in-frame clones appear in the TCRdb table, and some are missing; sequencing was by immunoSEQ multiplex PCR. The sample lists about 96,000 clones; 75% to 90% were seen once. The chain is built from TRBV18 and TRBJ1-1; 7 nucleotides agree with TRBD1. This clonotype was sampled from an adult in good health. The sequenced sample was peripheral blood, obtained on day 0 of AZD1222 vaccination. The CDR3 nucleotides read TGTGCCAGCTCACGGGACAGGAACACTGAAGCTTTCTTT. Residues: CASSRDRNTEAFF.